The T cell receptor beta chain under discussion was sequenced for a study of blood T cell repertoires in COVID-19. Study context: Researchers got acute and convalescent COVID-19 samples from the United States, Italy and Spain. In each case, the material was cDNA or gDNA derived from T cells, B-cell-depleted T cells, or PBMCs.

Clones were sequenced by immunoSEQ multiplex PCR, and TCRdb holds only the in-frame ones, with some missing. The table has fewer than 350,000 clones, about four fifths seen once. Germline CDR1 and CDR2: MGHRA and YSYEKL. The length of the CDR3 is 15 residues. J lost 6 bases, V lost 3 bases, and 5 bases had no gene match. This clone was detected many times. The chain combines TRBV4-1 with TRBJ2-2; 9 nucleotides match TRBD1. The clonotype comes from a woman between 55 and 75 years old with active or convalescent COVID-19. Sequenced: peripheral blood. The CDR3 sequence is CASSHRTGDAGELFF. The CDR3 DNA reads TGCGCCAGCAGCCATCGGACAGGGGACGCCGGGGAGCTGTTTTTT.